The clone carrying this T cell receptor beta chain was detected many times. As yet, its antigen is unknown. This entry belongs to a study of breast tumors, draining lymph nodes, adjacent tissues. Overall study results and limits: Tumor T cell lymph node origin was a supported hypothesis, not proven. Most tumor T cells seemingly derive from lymph node, then expand in tumor. Tumors had less TCR diversity than lymph nodes, more than nontumor tissue.

MiXCR, applied by TCRdb to the multiplex PCR reads, yields one record per CDR3 protein. The sample contains tens of thousands of distinct CDR3 sequences, under 80% of which appear only once. Trimming removed 4 bases at V and 1 base at J, with 22 bases between. Germline V gives CDR1 SQVTM, CDR2 ANQGSEA. This CDR3 is 18 amino acids long. The chain links TRBV29-1 to TRBJ2-2; D is perhaps TRBD1 (6 bases). The sequence derives from a female donor with breast cancer. Some clones in this sample may be carry-over from other donors' samples. What was sequenced was breast tumor tissue. The CDR3, as DNA: TGCAGCGTTGTTCCGTATTTAACAGGGTGGAGGAACACCGGGGAGCTGTTTTTT. Protein product: CSVVPYLTGWRNTGELFF.